These T cell receptor beta chains were read from a single sample in a study of control samples from healthy donors and cancer patients. Here immunoSEQ multiplex PCR was the method, and the copy in TCRdb shows in-frame clones only, minus some. Of 150,000 or so clones listed, roughly 94% were seen once; the top ten hold more than 13%. Specimen: PBMCs. The receptors were sampled from a man in his fifties or sixties with colorectal cancer. Both conserved end residues are part of each CDR3. D genes are given only for firm matches. Expanded clones get a size class; other rows say once, few or many, or leave the size out.

TRBV12-3/TRBV12-4	.	TRBJ2-5	.	TGTGCCAGCAGTTTTTCCGAGACCCAGTACTTC	CASSFSETQYF
TRBV7-8	few	TRBJ1-2	.	TGTGCCAGCAGCTTAGGCCCCCTCAGTGCCTATGGCTACACCTTC	CASSLGPLSAYGYTF
TRBV11-3	.	TRBJ2-2	.	TGTGCCAGCAGCTACAGCAGGGGTTACACCGGGGAGCTGTTTTTT	CASSYSRGYTGELFF
TRBV5-8	.	TRBJ2-3	TRBD2	TGTGCCAGCAGCCAGGGGACTAGCGGGTTTCGCACAGATACGCAGTATTTT	CASSQGTSGFRTDTQYF
TRBV29-1	.	TRBJ1-4	.	TGCAGCGTTGCGGTCCAGGGACTCGCAACTAATGAAAAACTGTTTTTT	CSVAVQGLATNEKLFF
TRBV21-1	.	TRBJ1-1	.	TGTGCCAGCAGCAATGGGGGAAAGGGGAACACTGAAGCTTTCTTT	CASSNGGKGNTEAFF
TRBV5-1	once	TRBJ2-6	.	TGCGCCAGCAGCTTGTCCGGTAGCTCTGGGGCCAACGTCCTGACTTTC	CASSLSGSSGANVLTF
TRBV4-1	.	TRBJ2-6	TRBD1	TGCGCCAGCAGCCTTCGGGACAGGGGGACGCAAGGGGCCAACGTCCTGACTTTC	CASSLRDRGTQGANVLTF
TRBV6-5	.	TRBJ2-7	TRBD1	TGTGCCAGCAGGGGACAGGGTCCTTCTTACGAGCAGTACTTC	CASRGQGPSYEQYF
TRBV19	.	TRBJ1-4	.	TGTGCCAGTACATACGGAGCAACTAATGAAAAACTGTTTTTT	CASTYGATNEKLFF
TRBV2	.	TRBJ1-1	.	TGTGCCAGCAGGAGACAGCCCCTTGGCACTGAAGCTTTCTTT	CASRRQPLGTEAFF
TRBV5-1	.	TRBJ2-1	.	TGCGCCAGCACCTCCGAGGGGGCCTACAATGAGCAGTTCTTC	CASTSEGAYNEQFF
TRBV19	.	TRBJ2-4	.	TGTGCCAGTAAGATTCCGACAGAAAACATTCAGTACTTC	CASKIPTENIQYF
TRBV7-2	once	TRBJ2-3	TRBD1	TGTGCCAGCAGCTCACTAGGGCCCTGGGGGACAGGACTAACAGATACGCAGTATTTT	CASSSLGPWGTGLTDTQYF
TRBV30	.	TRBJ1-2	.	TGTGCCTGGAGTAACCTTCAGGGTAATGGCTACACCTTC	CAWSNLQGNGYTF
TRBV30	.	TRBJ2-1	TRBD2	TGTGCCTGGAGTGTGGCGGGGGGGGGTTACAATGAGCAGTTCTTC	CAWSVAGGGYNEQFF
TRBV19	.	TRBJ1-2	.	TGTGCTCGGGACCCTAACTATGGCTACACCTTC	CARDPNYGYTF
TRBV6-1	.	TRBJ2-6	.	TGTGCCAGCAGTGAAAACCGGGGGGGGGCCAACGTCCTGACTTTC	CASSENRGGANVLTF
TRBV5-5	.	TRBJ2-3	.	TGTGCCAGCAGCTTGGTGTTCAGAGGCCTCCCAGATACGCAGTATTTT	CASSLVFRGLPDTQYF
TRBV25-1	.	TRBJ2-5	.	TGTGCCAGCAGTTTAGAGACCCAGTACTTC	CASSLETQYF
TRBV7-2	.	TRBJ2-3	TRBD2	TGTGCCAGCAGCCGCGGGGGAATCAATACGCAGTATTTT	CASSRGGINTQYF
TRBV4-1	.	TRBJ1-4	TRBD1	TGCGCCAGCAGCCAAGCAGGGGGACTGGTAAAACTGTTTTTT	CASSQAGGLVKLFF
TRBV3-1/TRBV3-2	.	TRBJ1-1	TRBD1	TGTGCCAGCAGCCAACTGGACAGGGGGACTGAAGCTTTCTTT	CASSQLDRGTEAFF
TRBV10-3	.	TRBJ1-2	.	TGTGCCATCAGTGAGTCCGGGGGGTACCAAGGAGGCTACACCTTC	CAISESGGYQGGYTF
TRBV9	.	TRBJ2-2	.	TGTGCCAGCAGCCCCCGACTTGGACCCGGGGAGCTGTTTTTT	CASSPRLGPGELFF
TRBV6-5	.	TRBJ1-5	.	TGCGCCAGCAGGAGGGGCGGACTCAATCAGCCCCAGCATTTT	CASRRGGLNQPQHF
TRBV11-2	once	TRBJ1-5	.	TGTGCCAGCAGCTTAGGAGTGCTTGGGGTTCAGCCCCAGCATTTT	CASSLGVLGVQPQHF
TRBV5-8	.	TRBJ1-2	TRBD1	TGTGCCAGCAGCCCGTACAGGGGCGGCTACACCTTC	CASSPYRGGYTF
TRBV4-1	.	TRBJ1-1	.	TGCGCCAGCAGCCACCCCGCCAGGGGAACCACTGAAGCTTTCTTT	CASSHPARGTTEAFF
TRBV28	.	TRBJ2-6	.	TGTGCCAGCAAACCCGGGGATAGCTCTGGGGCCAACGTCCTGACTTTC	CASKPGDSSGANVLTF
TRBV29-1	few	TRBJ1-2	.	TGCAGCGCCTGGGATGTTCGGAACTATGGCTACACCTTC	CSAWDVRNYGYTF
TRBV25-1	.	TRBJ1-4	.	TGTGCCAGCAGTGAATCGGTTACAGGGCCAAAAAATGAAAAACTGTTTTTT	CASSESVTGPKNEKLFF
TRBV11-3	.	TRBJ1-2	TRBD1	TGTGCCAGCAGTGAAGTAGGGGGCGATGGCTACACCTTC	CASSEVGGDGYTF
TRBV5-1	.	TRBJ1-2	.	TGCGCCAGCAGCTTGGCCCCAGGGGCGCCTGGCTACACCTTC	CASSLAPGAPGYTF
TRBV30	once	TRBJ1-3	.	TGTGCCTGGAGTATGGGCGGGACAACCCCTGGAAACACCATATATTTT	CAWSMGGTTPGNTIYF
TRBV18	.	TRBJ1-2	TRBD1	TGTGCCAGCTCACCGGACAGGGCCGGCTACACCTTC	CASSPDRAGYTF
TRBV6-2/TRBV6-3	.	TRBJ1-2	.	TGTGCCAGCAGTTACGGAGCGGGGGGCTACACCTTC	CASSYGAGGYTF
TRBV9	.	TRBJ2-2	.	TGTGCCAGCAGGTCCGACGGGGGACGAGGGACCGGGGAGCTGTTTTTT	CASRSDGGRGTGELFF
TRBV11-3	.	TRBJ1-1	.	TGTGCCAGCAGCCAGGGGTCCACTGAAGCTTTCTTT	CASSQGSTEAFF
TRBV4-1	.	TRBJ2-3	.	TGCGCCAGCAGCCAAGAGCCTAGCACAGATACGCAGTATTTT	CASSQEPSTDTQYF
TRBV19	.	TRBJ2-5	TRBD1	TGTGCCAGTAATCCGGGACAGGGGCAAGAGACCCAGTACTTC	CASNPGQGQETQYF
TRBV10-3	once	TRBJ2-1	TRBD1	TGTGCCATCAATCGCGGACAGGGATACAATGAGCAGTTCTTC	CAINRGQGYNEQFF
TRBV18	.	TRBJ1-1	.	TGTGCCAGCTCACTCGGACAGTTTGAAGCTTTCTTT	CASSLGQFEAFF
TRBV9	.	TRBJ1-1	.	TGTGCCAGCAGCGTAGCTACTGGAGGAGAAGCTTTCTTT	CASSVATGGEAFF
TRBV27	.	TRBJ1-5	.	TGTGCCAGCAGGGTGAGAGGAGGTCAGCCCCAGCATTTT	CASRVRGGQPQHF
TRBV7-9	.	TRBJ2-3	TRBD2	TGTGCCAGCAGCTTCCCCTTCCCTAGCGGGGGGACAGATACGCAGTATTTT	CASSFPFPSGGTDTQYF
TRBV5-1	.	TRBJ1-6	.	TGCGCCAGCAGCTCGAGCTCCTATAATTCACCCCTCCACTTT	CASSSSSYNSPLHF
TRBV25-1	.	TRBJ1-4	.	TGTGCCAGCAGTCCTCAGTGGGGTAAGGGAAAACTGTTTTTT	CASSPQWGKGKLFF
TRBV4-1	.	TRBJ1-1	TRBD1	TGCGCCAGCAGCGCCCAGGGGGCGGGGAGGGGCACTGAAGCTTTCTTT	CASSAQGAGRGTEAFF
TRBV3-1/TRBV3-2	.	TRBJ2-5	.	TGTGCCAGCAGCCAAGCCAGGCTAGAGACCCAGTACTTC	CASSQARLETQYF
TRBV27	.	TRBJ2-2	.	TGTGCCAGCAGTTTATCGCTAGGGGCGGCGAACACCGGGGAGCTGTTTTTT	CASSLSLGAANTGELFF
TRBV30	once	TRBJ2-5	TRBD2	TGTGCCTGGAATCCCAGCGGGGGGGCTGGGGAGACCCAGTACTTC	CAWNPSGGAGETQYF
TRBV19	.	TRBJ1-3	.	TGTGCCAGTAGTATAGGGACAGCTGGCTCTGGAAACACCATATATTTT	CASSIGTAGSGNTIYF
TRBV2	.	TRBJ2-3	TRBD2	TGTGCCAGCAGGGCGCTAGCGGGGCAGGATACGCAGTATTTT	CASRALAGQDTQYF
TRBV6-5	.	TRBJ2-2	.	TGTGCCAGCAGGACTCCGGGTCTAAGTCGGGAGCTGTTTTTT	CASRTPGLSRELFF